This TCR beta chain comes out of a study of spatial heterogeneity in lung cancer (dated by TCRdb to about 2019). Background on the whole study: Beta-chain transcripts were consistently detected in greater numbers than alpha-chain transcripts, which likely reflected higher beta-chain transcript abundance. In the raw uncorrected reads, each unique combination of TCR and UMI appeared more than ten times on average. In non-small cell lung cancer, the study made a quantitative comparison of TCR alpha and beta repertoires among multiple tumor regions, matched nontumor lung and blood. TCR repertoire features were related to nonsynonymous mutation counts determined by whole-exome sequencing of tumor tissue. At surgery, both alpha and beta chains were TCR-sequenced in about 200 tumor regions, some 64 matched nontumor lung samples and a few dozen PBMC samples. The full study reports these points: Ubiquitous expanded tumor TCRs were found in blood more often at tumor resection than at routine follow-up. Confirming at a functional level the hypothesis that regional TCRs recognize regional mutations was considered to require additional single-cell paired TCR alpha and beta sequencing.

The cysteine opens and the phenylalanine closes a CDR3 of 14 amino acids. Only the CDR3 region is kept as DNA, spanning 42 bases read in frame from base 1. Trimming takes 6 bases from V and 5 bases from J, and the germline ends sit 11 bases apart. The germline V gene (reference sequence) provides CDR1 MNHEY and CDR2 SMNVEV. The sample's time point label, in plain terms: sample taken at primary tumor resection. Without any cell sorting, TCR sequencing was performed on whole RNA extracted either from tumor and nontumor lung tissue or from cryopreserved PBMC samples. The donors were around 69 patients from the lung TRACERx cohort who had early-stage, untreated non-small cell lung cancer. Only patients with enough RNA available from two or more tumor regions were chosen for TCR sequencing. Details on this clonotype: The antigen it recognizes is unknown. No much larger clone exists at a distance of one base, and base qualities are not known.

Receptors were amplified or captured by 5' RACE. The listed sequencing device is NextSeq 500. To allow correction of PCR and sequencing errors, the TCR library protocol tagged every TCR cDNA molecule with a unique molecular identifier. Per the original workflow: Decombinator tools were used for TCR identification, UMI-based error correction and CDR3 extraction. TCRs above a frequency of 2 per 1,000, corresponding to the top 1% of the tumor frequency distribution, were defined as expanded. Rényi diversity was computed with the R vegan package after subsampling each repertoire 100 times to 5,000 TCRs. CDR3 similarity networks were constructed using string-kernel similarity of amino acid triplets, with links drawn between CDR3s whose pairwise similarity was above 0.82. Starting from the raw public reads, TCRdb applied fastp trimming at Q25, assembled clones with MiXCR and retained in-frame beta chains. Duplicate CDR3 protein sequences are folded into a single record with the most common DNA and genes. These V and J calls rely on TCRdb rather than the paper's analysis. This sample holds 10,000 to 15,000 distinct CDR3 sequences; approximately 15% were observed only once. The top ten clones comprise 45% to 60% of the sample.

The TCR sequence derives from a male donor with early-stage non-small cell lung cancer. The V gene is TRBV27 and the J gene is TRBJ1-6, with the D gene call left open. The specimen comprised PBMCs, sampled at surgery. The CDR3: CASRRGRHNSPLHF. The nucleotides are TGTGCCAGCAGGCGTGGACGACATAATTCACCCCTCCACTTT.